This section outlines one T cell receptor beta chain sequence together with its context. Its antigen is still unknown. No qualities accompany the bases; no much larger clone lies one base away. Trimming costs V 3 bases and J 6 bases, and their ends lie 3 bases apart. The germline V gene supplies CDR1 SGHRS and CDR2 YFSETQ. Taken from cysteine to phenylalanine, the CDR3 has 11 residues. Just CDR3 DNA is preserved here, 33 bases in frame from base 1. This record belongs to a study of blood T cell repertoires in COVID-19 (dated by TCRdb to 2018 to 2020). Broadly, across the study: Samples covering the acute and convalescent phases of COVID-19 were provided by collaborators in the United States, Italy and Spain. A de-identified subject ID, COVID-19 status, age in years and sex were almost always included in the sample metadata. Samples came from the ongoing ImmuneRACE study (first 160 participants) plus 1,254 subjects from 6 global collaborators. HLA class I and class II types, where available, came from metadata supplied by the sample provider rather than from assay-based typing. The prospective study material was composed of cDNA or gDNA derived from T cells, B-cell-depleted T cells, or PBMCs. The repertoires were released in a freely available public database meant as a resource for research on the immune response to SARS-CoV-2. The dataset comprised deeply sampled blood TCRbeta repertoires from subjects exposed to, actively infected with, or recovered from COVID-19. Overall results and qualifications from the work: The quantity of clinical and demographic metadata differed by source and by participant and was supplied without curation.

The immunoSEQ Assay, a bias-controlled multiplex PCR, was used to amplify TCRbeta CDR3 regions from genomic DNA. Processing in the source paper ran as follows. Within the assay, amplification of reference gene primers was used to estimate how many nucleated cells each sample contained. Sequence reads were collapsed and filtered to measure the absolute abundance of every unique TCRbeta CDR3 rearrangement. Productive Simpson clonality was computed per sample as the square root of Simpson's diversity index over productive rearrangements. Not all clones reach the TCRdb copy of this immuneACCESS table, which keeps in-frame sequences only. Checked studies attribute under half of the gap to unresolved V genes and leave the rest unexplained. V and J calls and clone size are those listed in that table; D and trimming were worked out from the DNA. In all, the sample holds around 250,000 clones, and more than 75% of those were seen once. About 1.5% of the sample is held by the ten biggest clonotypes.

Enrolling through a virtual design, the prospective study's participants ranged in age from roughly 18 to 89 years and lived across 20 to 30 United States geographic areas. In the prospective study, cohorts were assigned on the basis of participant-reported clinical history obtained from a screening survey and a study questionnaire. ImmuneRACE Cohort 3 recovered participants were defined by two consecutive negative NP/OP PCR tests, healthcare professional clearance, or symptom resolution. Mobile phlebotomists in the prospective study collected whole blood, serum and a nasopharyngeal or oropharyngeal swab from every participant. Additional blood draws and questionnaires over an approximately two-month period could optionally be provided by prospective study participants. Prospective study blood samples were shipped either frozen or at room temperature before DNA extraction.

Sequenced material: PBMCs or T cells enriched from blood (not recorded which). The chain is assembled from TRBV5-1 and TRBJ2-2; no D gene is confidently identified. This sequence originates from a woman aged 45-65 years who had recovered from COVID-19. CDR3 loop: CASSSAGELFF. The sequenced DNA: TGCGCCAGCAGCTCGGCCGGGGAGCTGTTTTTT.